Following are 14 T cell receptor beta chains from one sample sequenced in a study of post-analysis software for immune sequencing data. Study observations and caveats: Five TRBV segments (TRBV5-6, TRBV5-1 and TRBV20-1 among them) occurred more frequently in patients than in controls.

Unique molecular identifiers had been added to the TCR beta cDNA libraries. MiXCR, applied by TCRdb to the PCR reads, yields one record per CDR3 protein. Of approximately 660,000 distinct CDR3 sequences listed, roughly three fifths were seen once; the top ten hold over 9%. Antigen specificity for these receptors is unknown. Sequences were obtained from blood. The receptor set was obtained from a girl aged 2 to 9 with multiple sclerosis.

V usage is TRBV5-4 and J usage is TRBJ1-2, with D possibly matching TRBD1 (5 bases). The CDR3 length is 13 residues. The germline CDR1 and CDR2 sequences are SGHNT and YYREEE (reference sequence). The V end was cut by 1 base, the J end by 8 bases, with 12 bases between. This CDR3 is CASSLQGPRGYTF. The CDR3, as DNA: TGTGCCAGCAGCTTGCAGGGACCCCGGGGCTACACCTTC.

J is TRBJ2-5 and V is TRBV6-1, with 8 bases fitting TRBD2. The DNA end lines up better with TRBJ2-7; the J call may be wrong. Germline V gives CDR1 MNHNS, CDR2 SASEGT. This CDR3 contains 14 residues. The CDR3 DNA follows: TGTGCCATCTCCGAGGGACTAGATTTCGACGAGCAGTACTTC. Translation gives CAISEGLDFDEQYF.

This rearrangement joins TRBV9 to TRBJ1-1; D perhaps matches TRBD1 (5 bases). CDR3 length equals 14 residues. Per germline, CDR1 SGDLS and CDR2 YYNGEE. Trimming pared 0 bases from V and 3 bases from J, leaving 9 bases between. The CDR3 DNA is TGTGCCAGCAGCGTAGCTACAGGACACACTGAAGCTTTCTTT. Protein sequence: CASSVATGHTEAFF.

CDR3 protein: CASSFIQGSGSTEAFF. The CDR3 DNA sequence: TGTGCCAGCAGCTTCATACAGGGCTCGGGTAGCACTGAAGCTTTCTTT. This chain links TRBV5-5 with TRBJ1-1; perhaps TRBD1 as D (6 bases). In germline, CDR1 is SGHKS, CDR2 YYEKEE (reference sequence). This CDR3 spans 16 amino acids. V was pared by 2 bases and J by 4 bases, with 18 bases between.

Here the CDR3 reads CASQSGTSGGLADTQYF. As DNA, the CDR3 is TGTGCCAGCCAATCCGGGACTAGCGGGGGGCTCGCAGATACGCAGTATTTT. The chain combines TRBV6-1 with TRBJ2-3; TRBD2 aligns across 15 bases. From germline, CDR1 is MNHNS and CDR2 SASEGT. J gave up 4 bases and V 8 bases, and 10 bases lay outside the gene matches. The CDR3 length is 17 residues.

This clonotype was detected only a few times. This chain uses TRBV10-3 with TRBJ2-3; no reliable D call. This CDR3 has 12 amino acids. Between the trimmed V and J ends, which lost 7 bases and 2 bases, there was a span of 7 bases. In germline, CDR1 is ENHRY, CDR2 SYGVKD. The CDR3 protein is CAINLDTDTQYF. CDR3 coding DNA: TGTGCCATCAATCTAGACACAGATACGCAGTATTTT.

This clonotype has just a few counts. The chain combines TRBV19 with TRBJ2-1; D not resolved. This CDR3 contains 14 residues. Per germline, CDR1 LNHDA and CDR2 SQIVND (reference sequence). V lost 6 bases and J lost 5, with 14 bases in between. The CDR3: CASRILGPNNEQFF. The CDR3 DNA is TGTGCCAGTAGGATCCTAGGGCCCAACAATGAGCAGTTCTTC.

This clonotype was counted a few times. The chain has TRBV12-3 or TRBV12-4 and TRBJ2-5; D uncertain. V gave up 3 bases and J gave up 3 bases, with 11 bases separating them. The CDR3 has 14 residues. In DNA, the CDR3 is TGTGCCAGCAGTTTTGGTGTCGTGGAAGAGACCCAGTACTTC. It encodes CASSFGVVEETQYF.

V gene TRBV10-3 combines with J gene TRBJ1-4; no reliable D call. Between the trimmed V and J ends, which lost 5 bases and 8 bases, there was a span of 9 bases. Germline V gene data show CDR1 as ENHRY and CDR2 as SYGVKD. The length of the CDR3 is 12 residues. The chain's CDR3 is CAISPGGEKLFF. The CDR3 DNA reads as TGTGCCATCAGTCCGGGAGGGGAAAAACTGTTTTTT.

A note on this clonotype: Sequence at one end of the junction differs from germline and may be a read error. This chain links TRBV4-1 with TRBJ2-1, with D hard to call. Looked up from germline, CDR1 is MGHRA and CDR2 is YSYEKL. The CDR3 extends over 16 amino acids. CDR3 coding DNA: TGCGCCAGCGGCCAACTCCCTGCGCGTTCCTACAATGAGCAGTTCTTC. It translates to CASGQLPARSYNEQFF.

V is TRBV19 and J is TRBJ1-1; 11 nucleotides match TRBD1. Per germline, CDR1 LNHDA and CDR2 SQIVND (reference sequence). There are 17 residues in the CDR3. V gave up 4 bases and J gave up 4 bases; unmatched junction bases: 11. In nucleotides, the CDR3 is TGTGCCAGTAGTACAACCCCTGGACAGGGGGCTGGCACTGAAGCTTTCTTT. Amino acids: CASSTTPGQGAGTEAFF.

The rearrangement uses TRBV5-1 and TRBJ2-1; tentatively, D is TRBD1 (6 bases). The germline gives CDR1 SGHRS, CDR2 YFSETQ. The V gene lost 4 bases and the J gene lost 6 bases, with 20 bases spanning the gap. CDR3 length: 16 amino acids. As DNA, the CDR3 is TGCGCCAGCAGCGCTGGGGACATTTTTATGGGCAATGAGCAGTTCTTC. Translated, it gives CASSAGDIFMGNEQFF.

The rearrangement uses TRBV29-1 and TRBJ2-3; D uncertain. In germline, CDR1 is SQVTM, CDR2 ANQGSEA. CDR3 length: 10 amino acids. Trimming took off 7 bases at V and 5 bases at J, with 7 bases between the two ends. This CDR3 reads CSAALDTQYF. The CDR3 region has the DNA TGCAGCGCCGCCCTAGATACGCAGTATTTT.

The genes are TRBV7-6 and TRBJ2-7; D perhaps matches TRBD1 (6 bases). V was shortened by 1 base and J by 1 base, with 11 bases between the two germline ends. Germline V CDR1 and CDR2: SGHVS, FNYEAQ. The CDR3 has 15 amino acids. The DNA for the CDR3 is TGTGCCAGCAGCTTAGTCCTACAGGGATCCTACGAGCAGTACTTC. The encoded protein is CASSLVLQGSYEQYF.